The 24 T cell receptor beta chains below come from one sample, sequenced in a study of blood T cell repertoires in COVID-19. TCRdb's copy holds only in-frame clones and misses some; the assay was immunoSEQ multiplex PCR. The sample consists of approximately 240,000 clones, around 82% of them appearing once. The sequencing sample was made of peripheral blood. Receptors were obtained from a woman older than 75 with active or convalescent COVID-19.

This chain joins TRBV14 and TRBJ1-1, with a tentative D call TRBD1 (5 bases). V shed 4 bases and J shed 3 bases, with 12 bases lying between them. Looked up from germline, CDR1 is SGHDN and CDR2 is FVKESK. The CDR3 has 14 amino acids. The CDR3 nucleotides are TGTGCCAGCAGCCCCAGGGTCCGCGACACTGAAGCTTTCTTT. This gives the protein CASSPRVRDTEAFF.

This rearrangement joins TRBV30 to TRBJ2-7; D call uncertain. The CDR3 is made up of 12 amino acids. Trimming took off 0 bases at V and 3 bases at J, with 6 bases between the two ends. Germline CDR1 is GTSNPN and CDR2 is SVGIG (reference sequence). The CDR3 region has the DNA TGTGCCTGGAGTGTTTCGCGCTACGAGCAGTACTTC. This gives the protein CAWSVSRYEQYF.

The V call is TRBV10-3, the J call TRBJ2-2; 7 bases match TRBD1. Germline CDR1 and CDR2: ENHRY and SYGVKD. The V segment lost 6 bases and the J segment 1 base; nucleotides outside the gene matches: 8. This CDR3 is 16 amino acids long. This chain's CDR3 is CAIRTTGSGNTGELFF. The CDR3 DNA reads as TGTGCCATCAGAACGACAGGGAGCGGGAACACCGGGGAGCTGTTTTTT.

The chain recombines TRBV7-8 with TRBJ1-1; TRBD1 matches 7 bases. V trimming: 4 bases; J trimming: 1 base; junction bases outside the gene matches: 6. Germline V gene data show CDR1 as SGHVS and CDR2 as FQNEAQ. The CDR3 is 15 residues long. The DNA of the CDR3 is TGTGCCAGCAGCTACTCGACAGGGCAGAACACTGAAGCTTTCTTT. The encoded protein is CASSYSTGQNTEAFF.

The chain employs TRBV4-2 and TRBJ2-5; 10 bases align to TRBD2. There are 17 residues in the CDR3. The V and J ends lost 3 bases and 5 bases, in that order; junction bases with no gene match: 12. Germline values: CDR1 LGHNA, CDR2 YNFKEQ. For the CDR3, the DNA is TGTGCCAGCAGCCACAAGGGGGGGACTAGCGACGGGGAGACCCAGTACTTC. This translates into CASSHKGGTSDGETQYF.

The genes are TRBV5-6 and TRBJ1-3; D is undetermined. Deletions cut 0 bases from V and 2 bases from J, with 15 bases between. The CDR3 spans 17 residues. The germline V gene has CDR1 SGHDT and CDR2 YYEEEE. The CDR3 nucleotides are TGTGCCAGCAGCTTGGGTTTCCTCGGTCCCGCTGGAAACACCATATATTTT. As protein: CASSLGFLGPAGNTIYF.

V gene TRBV4-1 combines with J gene TRBJ1-2; the D is unclear. This CDR3 region has 16 residues. Looked up from germline, CDR1 is MGHRA and CDR2 is YSYEKL. Trimming took off 0 bases at V and 2 bases at J, with 13 bases between the two ends. DNA of the CDR3: TGCGCCAGCAGCCAAGAGGTATACGGTTTAAACTATGGCTACACCTTC. Amino acids: CASSQEVYGLNYGYTF.

V usage is TRBV7-8 and J usage is TRBJ1-1; D is uncertain. The V end lost 2 bases, the J end lost 3 bases, and 7 bases lay between the germline ends. Germline V CDR1 and CDR2: SGHVS, FQNEAQ. The CDR3 loop spans 13 amino acids. This CDR3 reads CASSLTRDTEAFF. The DNA of the CDR3 is TGTGCCAGCAGCTTAACCCGGGACACTGAAGCTTTCTTT.

The CDR3 DNA reads as TGTGCCAGCAGTTTGACGTACGGGGTTAACACTGAAGCTTTCTTT. Its protein is CASSLTYGVNTEAFF. The V and J genes are TRBV6-5 and TRBJ1-1; D is unclear. CDR1 MNHEY and CDR2 SVGAGI come from the germline V gene. The V gene lost 4 bases and the J gene lost 2 bases, with 14 bases spanning the gap. The length of the CDR3 is 15 residues.

This sequence joins TRBV4-1 and TRBJ1-2, with 7 nucleotides matching TRBD1. The CDR3 has 17 amino acids. Looked up from germline, CDR1 is MGHRA and CDR2 is YSYEKL. The J segment lost 1 base and the V segment lost 4 bases, leaving 12 bases of the junction unmatched. The CDR3 DNA reads TGCGCCAGCAGCCGGATCCGTCGAGACAGGGATAACTATGGCTACACCTTC. It translates to CASSRIRRDRDNYGYTF.

The rearrangement links TRBV5-1 to TRBJ1-1; tentative D call: TRBD1 (6 bases). V was shortened by 7 bases and J by 2 bases, with 12 bases between the two germline ends. CDR3 size: 13 residues. Germline lookup yields CDR1 SGHRS and CDR2 YFSETQ. The DNA for the CDR3 is TGCGCCAGCTTCGGACAGTTAAACACTGAAGCTTTCTTT. Amino acids: CASFGQLNTEAFF.

This clone showed up just a few times. The chain has TRBV19 and TRBJ2-2; 7 bases line up with TRBD2. This CDR3 is built from 14 residues. CDR1 is LNHDA and CDR2 is SQIVND in the germline V gene (reference sequence). V dropped 6 bases and J dropped 7; count of bases not matched to a gene: 8. As DNA, the CDR3 is TGTGCCAGTAGCAGGACTAGTTCCGGCGGGGAGCTGTTTTTT. It yields the protein CASSRTSSGGELFF.

V and J are TRBV5-4 and TRBJ1-2, with 9 bases identical to TRBD1. Trimming removed 5 bases from V and 6 bases from J; junction bases left unmatched: 11. The CDR3 is 15 amino acids. The germline CDR1 and CDR2 sequences are SGHNT and YYREEE (reference sequence). Here the CDR3 DNA reads TGTGCCAGCAGACCTCCGGGACAGGGATGGGATGGCTACACCTTC. This sequence encodes CASRPPGQGWDGYTF.

The chain employs TRBV28 and TRBJ2-3; 10 positions agree with TRBD2. CDR1 MDHEN and CDR2 SYDVKM come from the germline V gene. CDR3 length: 19 residues. V trimming: 2 bases; J trimming: 0 bases; junction bases outside the gene matches: 11. The CDR3 DNA reads as TGTGCCAGCAGTTTACCCCTTACACTAGCGGGGCCTAGCACAGATACGCAGTATTTT. Protein sequence: CASSLPLTLAGPSTDTQYF.

V is TRBV2 and J is TRBJ2-3; possibly TRBD2 for D (6 bases). CDR3 length: 15 residues. The germline V and J ends were trimmed by 8 bases and 6 bases, with 21 bases remaining between them. CDR1 is SNHLY and CDR2 is FYNNEI in the germline V gene. CDR3 loop: CASGGLIIGLDTQYF. The DNA of the CDR3 is TGTGCCAGCGGGGGACTCATTATTGGGCTTGATACGCAGTATTTT. The entire variable domain, with the rest obtained from reference TRBV2 and TRBJ2-3, is as follows: EPEVTQTPSHQVTQMGQEVILRCVPISNHLYFYWYRQILGQKVEFLVSFYNNEISEKSEIFDDQFSVERPDGSNFTLKIRSTKLEDSAMYFCASGGLIIGLDTQYFGPGTRLTVL.

The chain links TRBV5-1 to TRBJ2-5; 11 nucleotides line up with TRBD1. Germline V gene sequence: CDR1 SGHRS, CDR2 YFSETQ. The V and J ends lost 2 bases and 4 bases, in that order; junction bases with no gene match: 7. The CDR3 is 16 residues long. CDR3 nucleotides: TGCGCCAGCAGCTTATTGGGACAGGGGGGTCGAGAGACCCAGTACTTC. Protein sequence: CASSLLGQGGRETQYF.

This clone was detected only a few times. This sequence joins TRBV5-1 and TRBJ1-5; TRBD1 is a possible D gene (6 bases). This CDR3 has 15 residues. The V gene lost 1 base and the J gene lost 7 bases, with 15 bases spanning the gap. CDR1 and CDR2 from the germline V gene are SGHRS and YFSETQ. CDR3 protein: CASSLSPGADQPQHF. DNA of the CDR3: TGCGCCAGCAGCTTGAGTCCAGGGGCGGACCAGCCCCAGCATTTT.

The CDR3 is CASSSTSGSVETQYF. CDR3 nucleotide sequence: TGCGCCAGCAGTTCGACTAGCGGGAGTGTAGAGACCCAGTACTTC. The V gene is TRBV5-1, the J gene TRBJ2-5; 12 positions agree with TRBD2. Germline CDR1 and CDR2: SGHRS and YFSETQ. CDR3 size: 15 residues. V gave up 5 bases and J gave up 4 bases; unmatched junction bases: 6.

In this sample, this clone turned up once. The chain is built from TRBV28 and TRBJ1-3, with 8 bases identical to TRBD1. After removal of 6 bases from V and 4 bases from J, the junction contained 2 bases not matched to a gene. The CDR3 sequence is 13 residues long. Germline-derived CDR1 and CDR2 are MDHEN and SYDVKM. CDR3 loop: CASRQGVGNTIYF. The DNA for the CDR3 is TGTGCCAGCAGACAGGGGGTCGGAAACACCATATATTTT.

With regard to this clone: Other nucleotide sequences in the sample specify the same CDR3. This sequence joins TRBV6-1 and TRBJ2-5; TRBD2 agrees at 8 bases. Trimming removed 2 bases from V and 5 bases from J; junction bases left unmatched: 4. Per germline, CDR1 MNHNS and CDR2 SASEGT. There are 14 residues in the CDR3. The CDR3 region is CASSELAGGETQYF. CDR3 DNA sequence: TGTGCCAGCAGTGAACTAGCGGGTGGGGAGACCCAGTACTTC.

The chain joins TRBV5-4 to TRBJ2-6; 7 nucleotides align to TRBD2. The ends lost 4 bases at V and 2 bases at J; junction bases unmatched: 6. Germline values: CDR1 SGHNT, CDR2 YYREEE (reference sequence). The CDR3 consists of 16 residues. CDR3 DNA: TGTGCCAGCAGCCTCTTGAGCGGGGCTGGGGCCAACGTCCTGACTTTC. Protein sequence: CASSLLSGAGANVLTF.

The J gene is TRBJ1-2, the V gene TRBV18; D is ambiguous. CDR1 and CDR2 from the germline V gene are KGHSH and LQKENI. With 0 bases removed from V and 6 bases from J, the gap between germline ends came to 8 bases. This CDR3 has 13 amino acids. CDR3 DNA: TGTGCCAGCTCACCACCCGGCGGAGATGGCTACACCTTC. Its protein is CASSPPGGDGYTF.

The chain combines TRBV5-1 with TRBJ1-4; 9 bases align to TRBD1. The CDR3 spans 15 residues. CDR1 and CDR2 (germline): SGHRS, YFSETQ. The V gene end was trimmed by 0 bases and the J gene end by 7 bases; junction bases not matched to a gene: 4. CDR3 residues: CASSLDTGGFEKLFF. The DNA for the CDR3 is TGCGCCAGCAGCTTGGATACAGGGGGCTTTGAAAAACTGTTTTTT.

J is TRBJ2-1 and V is TRBV27; 11 nucleotides line up with TRBD2. Losses at the gene ends were 6 bases for V and 2 bases for J; bases not matched to a gene: 3. Germline lookup yields CDR1 MNHEY and CDR2 SMNVEV (reference sequence). CDR3 length equals 15 residues. In DNA, the CDR3 is TGTGCCAGCAGGCTGACTAGCGGGGCCTACAATGAGCAGTTCTTC. It codes for CASRLTSGAYNEQFF.